This T cell receptor (beta chain) was found in a study of blood T cell repertoires in COVID-19 (TCRdb year 2020). Describing the broader study: Samples covering the acute and convalescent phases of COVID-19 were provided by collaborators in the United States, Italy and Spain. Where available, HLA class I and class II types were taken from metadata supplied by the sample provider and were not determined by assay-based typing. The samples were drawn from the first 160 participants of the ongoing ImmuneRACE study and from 1,254 subjects provided by 6 global collaborators. Subjects who had been exposed to COVID-19, were actively infected with it, or had recovered from it provided the deeply sampled blood TCRbeta repertoires that made up the dataset. A freely available public database, intended as a resource for researchers studying the immune response to SARS-CoV-2, is where the repertoires were released. The prospective study material was composed of cDNA or gDNA derived from T cells, B-cell-depleted T cells, or PBMCs. A de-identified subject ID, COVID-19 status, age in years and sex were almost always included in the sample metadata. Broad study findings and their caveats: How much clinical and demographic metadata was included differed by source and by participant, and the metadata was provided uncurated.

Whole blood was collected in K2EDTA tubes by collaborating institutions according to the institutions' own protocols. For TCRbeta analysis, collaborators shipped samples in one of three forms: frozen whole blood, isolated PBMCs, or DNA extracted from either of those sample types. TCRbeta CDR3 regions were amplified from genomic DNA using the immunoSEQ Assay, a bias-controlled multiplex PCR. The original methods were these. The number of nucleated cells in each sample was estimated from the amplification of reference gene primers within the assay. Sequence reads were collapsed and filtered to measure the absolute abundance of every unique TCRbeta CDR3 rearrangement. For each sample, productive Simpson clonality was calculated as the square root of Simpson's diversity index across productive rearrangements. TCRdb obtained this table from immuneACCESS and retained in-frame rearrangements with V and J assigned. These tables miss some clones; where compared with another copy, unresolved V genes account for less than half of the shortfall, and the remainder is unexplained. Clonal size and the V and J genes are those of that table, whereas D and trimming came from the DNA. This sample has more than 150,000 clones in its table, and 86% of those were observed once. The ten largest clones add up to about 20% of the sample.

Remarks on this clone: No cognate antigen has been identified for it. No much larger clone is present one base from it, and per-base qualities are unavailable.

Spanning cysteine to phenylalanine, the CDR3 consists of 15 amino acids. The read is trimmed to its CDR3 DNA, 45 bases read in frame from base 1. Input material: peripheral blood. The chain is made from TRBV21-1 and TRBJ2-5; the table's D call, TRBD2, has no DNA check behind it. TRBV21-1 corresponds to a pseudogene. This TCR came from a man between 70 and 80 years old with active or convalescent COVID-19. The CDR3 reads CASSKNRPLQETQYF. The sequenced DNA: TGTGCCAGCAGCAAAAACCGCCCACTCCAAGAGACCCAGTACTTC.